This passage covers 32 T cell receptor beta chains from one sample sequenced in a study of post-analysis software for immune sequencing data. Study outcomes and limitations: TRBV segments more frequent in patients than in controls numbered five and included TRBV5-6, TRBV5-1 and TRBV20-1.

Unique molecular identifiers tagged the TCR beta cDNA libraries. MiXCR, run by TCRdb on the PCR reads, gives a single entry per CDR3 protein. Found here are about 820,000 distinct CDR3 sequences, roughly 50% of them singletons; the top ten hold under 6%. These receptors have no known antigen. What was sequenced was blood. Source of these receptors: a girl under 18 with multiple sclerosis.

CDR3 DNA: TGTGCCAGCAGCTTAGACCCCAGACTAGCGAATGAGCAGTTCTTC. It translates to CASSLDPRLANEQFF. The V call is TRBV7-9, the J call TRBJ2-1; 8 bases match TRBD2. Germline CDR1 and CDR2: SEHNR and FQNEAQ (reference sequence). V trimming: 1 base; J trimming: 7 bases; junction bases outside the gene matches: 6. The CDR3 covers 15 residues. The full variable domain, completed using reference TRBV7-9 and TRBJ2-1, is DTGVSQNPRHKITKRGQNVTFRCDPISEHNRLYWYRQTLGQGPEFLTYFQNEAQLEKSRLLSDRFSAERPKGSFSTLEIQRTEQGDSAMYLCASSLDPRLANEQFFGPGTRLTVL.

The chain links TRBV5-1 to TRBJ2-1; 7 nucleotides align to TRBD2. Germline CDR1 reads SGHRS; CDR2 reads YFSETQ. The CDR3 spans 13 residues. After removal of 9 bases from V and 6 bases from J, the junction contained 9 bases not matched to a gene. CDR3 amino acids: CATSLAGVNEQFF. The CDR3 region has the DNA TGCGCCACCAGTCTTGCGGGGGTCAATGAGCAGTTCTTC.

This chain joins TRBV20-1 and TRBJ1-6; a weak D match, TRBD1 (5 bases). CDR3 length: 15 amino acids. V gave up 1 base and J gave up 7 bases, with 14 bases separating them. From germline, CDR1 is DFQATT and CDR2 SNEGSKA (reference sequence). The CDR3 nucleotides are TGCAGTGCTAGAGTTAGGCAGGGTGAAAATTCACCCCTCCACTTT. This encodes CSARVRQGENSPLHF.

This rearrangement joins TRBV7-9 to TRBJ2-1; D might be TRBD2 (5 bases). Germline CDR1 reads SEHNR; CDR2 reads FQNEAQ (reference sequence). Trimming cost V 6 bases and J 7 bases, with 13 bases left between them. The CDR3 totals 13 residues. The CDR3 DNA sequence: TGTGCCAGCAGGGACTCCCTCTGGAATGAGCAGTTCTTC. Translation gives CASRDSLWNEQFF. Filled out from reference TRBV7-9 and TRBJ2-1, the complete variable domain reads DTGVSQNPRHKITKRGQNVTFRCDPISEHNRLYWYRQTLGQGPEFLTYFQNEAQLEKSRLLSDRFSAERPKGSFSTLEIQRTEQGDSAMYLCASRDSLWNEQFFGPGTRLTVL.

There are a few counts of this clonotype. The V call is TRBV24-1, the J call TRBJ2-1, with D possibly TRBD2 on 5 matching bases. V was clipped by 4 bases and J by 11 bases, with 11 bases between them. CDR1 is KGHDR, CDR2 SFDVKD, per germline. The CDR3 is 12 residues long. CDR3 coding DNA: TGTGCCACCAGTGACCTGGACTTAAAGCAGTTCTTC. It is translated as CATSDLDLKQFF.

The gene calls are TRBV5-1 and TRBJ2-7; possibly TRBD2 for D (6 bases). V dropped 7 bases and J dropped 3 bases, with 29 bases sitting between them. The CDR3 loop spans 18 amino acids. CDR1 and CDR2 (germline): SGHRS, YFSETQ. The CDR3 reads CASGKLLASPSSVYEQYF. DNA of the CDR3: TGCGCCAGCGGCAAACTACTAGCATCCCCTTCGTCGGTCTACGAGCAGTACTTC.

A note on this clonotype: Sequence at one end of the junction differs from germline and may be a read error. The V call is TRBV11-2, the J call TRBJ2-1, with TRBD2 matching 10 bases. The CDR3 is 18 residues long. Germline V gene data show CDR1 as SGHAT and CDR2 as FQNNGV. CDR3 amino acids: CASSSYRTSGHSYNEQFF. Here the CDR3 DNA reads TGCGCCAGCAGCTCCTACCGGACTAGCGGTCACTCCTACAATGAGCAGTTCTTC.

The chain has TRBV5-1 and TRBJ1-1; D uncertain. Germline lookup yields CDR1 SGHRS and CDR2 YFSETQ. The CDR3 consists of 14 residues. The V end lost 2 bases, the J end lost 6 bases, and 14 bases lay between the germline ends. The CDR3 DNA follows: TGCGCCAGCAGCTTTTCAGACCCGAAGGCTGAAGCTTTCTTT. Translating it yields CASSFSDPKAEAFF. Filled out from reference TRBV5-1 and TRBJ1-1, the complete variable domain reads KAGVTQTPRYLIKTRGQQVTLSCSPISGHRSVSWYQQTPGQGLQFLFEYFSETQRNKGNFPGRFSGRQFSNSRSEMNVSTLELGDSALYLCASSFSDPKAEAFFGQGTRLTVV.

This clonotype has more than one count but fewer than ten. This chain joins TRBV20-1 and TRBJ2-5; 13 bases line up with TRBD2. Germline V lookup: CDR1 DFQATT, CDR2 SNEGSKA (reference sequence). The length of the CDR3 is 14 residues. DNA of the CDR3: TGCAGCGCGGGGACTAGCGGGGACCAAGAGACCCAGTACTTC. Translating gives CSAGTSGDQETQYF.

The chain carries TRBV20-1 and TRBJ1-2; the D gene is possibly TRBD1 (5 bases). Per germline, CDR1 DFQATT and CDR2 SNEGSKA (reference sequence). The CDR3 covers 12 residues. V lost 6 bases and J lost 7, with 15 bases in between. The CDR3 region is CSAHGDWAGYTF. The CDR3 nucleotides are TGCAGTGCCCATGGGGACTGGGCTGGCTACACCTTC.

There are a few counts of this clonotype. The chain employs TRBV11-2 and TRBJ1-4, with a possible D match to TRBD1 (6 bases). This CDR3 region has 16 residues. Germline values: CDR1 SGHAT, CDR2 FQNNGV. V lost 5 bases and J 3 bases, leaving 16 bases between the germline ends. CDR3 in DNA: TGTGCCAGCAGCCGGGTGGCAGGGGCGGCTAATGAAAAACTGTTTTTT. It codes for CASSRVAGAANEKLFF.

V and J are TRBV6-1 and TRBJ2-1; 7 positions match TRBD2. The germline V gene encodes CDR1 MNHNS and CDR2 SASEGT. This CDR3 is 15 amino acids long. J gave up 1 base and V 11 bases, and 11 bases lay outside the gene matches. For the CDR3, the DNA is TGTGCCGGTACAGCGGGGAGAACGTCCTACAATGAGCAGTTCTTC. Protein product: CAGTAGRTSYNEQFF.

The chain employs TRBV27 and TRBJ1-2, with 8 positions matching TRBD1. Looked up from germline, CDR1 is MNHEY and CDR2 is SMNVEV (reference sequence). There are 16 residues in the CDR3. Germline trimming cut 0 bases from V and 7 bases from J; bases unmatched to any gene: 10. The CDR3 sequence is CASSLSAGGERGGYTF. The CDR3 DNA is TGTGCCAGCAGTTTATCCGCAGGGGGCGAGAGAGGTGGCTACACCTTC.

This clonotype was recorded a few times. The J gene is TRBJ2-5, the V gene TRBV7-9; D may be TRBD2 (5 bases). Germline CDR1 and CDR2: SEHNR and FQNEAQ (reference sequence). V was clipped by 2 bases and J by 5 bases, with 18 bases between them. CDR3 size: 16 residues. CDR3 residues: CASSLTGRATRETQYF. DNA of the CDR3: TGTGCCAGCAGCTTAACCGGGCGGGCCACCAGGGAGACCCAGTACTTC.

Remarks on this clonotype: At one end, the junction sequence differs from germline, possibly due to a read error. This chain uses TRBV29-1 with TRBJ2-5, with TRBD1 identical over 8 bases. Germline CDR1 is SQVTM and CDR2 is ANQGSEA. This CDR3 has 15 amino acids. CDR3 DNA: TGCAGCGTTGAAGGGAGACAGGGGTTCCAAGAGGCCCAGTACTTC. It is translated as CSVEGRQGFQEAQYF.

Only a few counts were recorded for this clonotype. The chain joins TRBV20-1 to TRBJ2-1, with 15 nucleotides matching TRBD2. Germline V gives CDR1 DFQATT, CDR2 SNEGSKA (reference sequence). The CDR3 loop spans 17 amino acids. Losses at the gene ends were 6 bases for V and 6 bases for J; bases not matched to a gene: 12. DNA of the CDR3: TGCAGTGCCACGGGACTAGCGGGAGGAGCAGCTACCAATGAGCAGTTCTTC. Amino acids: CSATGLAGGAATNEQFF.

The V gene is TRBV11-2, the J gene TRBJ2-4; tentative D call: TRBD1 (6 bases). Germline V CDR1 and CDR2: SGHAT, FQNNGV. Trimming left V 3 bases short and J 0 bases short, with 12 bases between. This CDR3 contains 16 residues. CDR3 loop: CASSLTGHEAKNIQYF. The DNA of the CDR3 is TGTGCCAGCAGCTTGACAGGTCACGAAGCCAAAAACATTCAGTACTTC.

This clonotype was seen a handful of times. The gene calls are TRBV20-1 and TRBJ1-2, with D tentatively TRBD1 (5 bases). Looked up from germline, CDR1 is DFQATT and CDR2 is SNEGSKA (reference sequence). Trimming removed 3 bases at V and 4 bases at J, with 12 bases between. The CDR3 has 13 amino acids. For the CDR3, the DNA is TGCAGTGCTAGTTCCGGGACGGCCTATGGCTACACCTTC. Amino acid sequence: CSASSGTAYGYTF.

The V call is TRBV4-1, the J call TRBJ1-5, with D perhaps TRBD1 (6 bases). This CDR3 has 15 residues. The ends were cut back, 0 bases at V and 5 bases at J, with 11 bases in the middle. Germline CDR1 reads MGHRA; CDR2 reads YSYEKL. The DNA for the CDR3 is TGCGCCAGCAGCCAAGATAACAGGGCGCATCAGCCCCAGCATTTT. Amino acid sequence: CASSQDNRAHQPQHF.

The chain carries TRBV5-1 and TRBJ2-3; D not certain. Trimming cost V 6 bases and J 10 bases, with 12 bases left between them. The CDR3 has 11 residues. CDR1 is SGHRS, CDR2 YFSETQ, per germline. The CDR3 is CASTLRNAQYF. The CDR3 DNA follows: TGCGCCAGCACCTTACGAAATGCGCAGTATTTT.

CDR3 protein: CASSLEGRSYGYTF. CDR3 nucleotides: TGCGCCAGCAGCTTGGAGGGACGGAGCTATGGCTACACCTTC. This rearrangement joins TRBV5-1 to TRBJ1-2, with a weak D call TRBD1 (5 bases). Trimming shortened V by 0 bases and J by 4 bases, and 10 bases separated the two germline ends. This CDR3 spans 14 amino acids. The V gene's germline CDR1 is SGHRS and CDR2 YFSETQ.

This clonotype was seen only a few times. V usage is TRBV10-3 and J usage is TRBJ2-7, with D perhaps TRBD1 (5 bases). CDR1 and CDR2 from the germline V gene are ENHRY and SYGVKD. V dropped 6 bases and J dropped 3 bases, with 12 bases sitting between them. This CDR3 has 13 amino acids. CDR3 residues: CAISPRTSYEQYF. The CDR3 DNA reads as TGTGCCATCAGCCCAAGGACAAGCTACGAGCAGTACTTC.

This clonotype was seen more than once but under ten times. The rearrangement joins TRBV7-3 to TRBJ2-1; D uncertain. V was trimmed by 2 bases and J by 2 bases, leaving 7 bases between them. Per the germline V gene, CDR1 is SGHTA and CDR2 is FQGTGA. CDR3 length equals 14 residues. The CDR3 nucleotides read TGTGCCAGCAGCTTAGGCGCAGCCTACAATGAGCAGTTCTTC. The encoded protein is CASSLGAAYNEQFF.

The chain employs TRBV10-3 and TRBJ2-3; the D gene is possibly TRBD1 (6 bases). V was shortened by 3 bases and J by 2 bases, with 12 bases between the two germline ends. This CDR3 is 15 amino acids long. In germline, CDR1 is ENHRY, CDR2 SYGVKD. The CDR3 reads CAISDSTGNTDTQYF. In nucleotides, the CDR3 is TGTGCCATCAGTGACTCCACAGGGAACACAGATACGCAGTATTTT.

This chain uses TRBV14 with TRBJ2-5, with D unresolved. V shed 1 base and J shed 0 bases, with 3 bases lying between them. Germline CDR1 SGHDN, CDR2 FVKESK. The CDR3 contains 13 residues. CDR3 sequence (DNA): TGTGCCAGCAGCCAAGGCCACCAAGAGACCCAGTACTTC. The encoded protein is CASSQGHQETQYF.

The chain joins TRBV18 to TRBJ2-4; weak D call: TRBD2 (5 bases). V was shortened by 3 bases and J by 0 bases, with 12 bases between the two germline ends. The CDR3 is 16 amino acids. In germline, CDR1 is KGHSH, CDR2 LQKENI. The CDR3 DNA sequence: TGTGCCAGCTCACCGAAGCGGAGTGGAGCCAAAAACATTCAGTACTTC. This sequence encodes CASSPKRSGAKNIQYF.

V gene TRBV9 combines with J gene TRBJ2-6; the D is unclear. Germline V gives CDR1 SGDLS, CDR2 YYNGEE. The V end lost 2 bases, the J end lost 0 bases, and 9 bases lay between the germline ends. This CDR3 has 16 amino acids. The CDR3 protein is CASSVGSSSGANVLTF. The DNA of the CDR3 is TGTGCCAGCAGCGTCGGCAGCAGCTCTGGGGCCAACGTCCTGACTTTC. Full variable domain (rest looked up from reference TRBV9 and TRBJ2-6): DSGVTQTPKHLITATGQRVTLRCSPRSGDLSVYWYQQSLDQGLQFLIQYYNGEERAKGNILERFSAQQFPDLHSELNLSSLELGDSALYFCASSVGSSSGANVLTFGAGSRLTVL.

This sequence joins TRBV21-1 and TRBJ2-1. TRBV21-1 is classified as a pseudogene. There are 14 residues in the CDR3. The CDR3 loop reads CASNNKRVNDEQFF. In nucleotides, the CDR3 is TGTGCCAGCAACAATAAAAGGGTCAACGATGAGCAGTTCTTC.

The chain uses TRBV5-1 and TRBJ2-7; 8 bases line up with TRBD2. Germline V CDR1 and CDR2: SGHRS, YFSETQ. The V and J ends lost 3 bases and 3 bases, in that order; junction bases with no gene match: 14. This CDR3 spans 17 amino acids. The CDR3 nucleotides read TGCGCCAGCAGCTACAACCCCCCCGGGAGGGGCATCTACGAGCAGTACTTC. Its translation: CASSYNPPGRGIYEQYF.

V is TRBV9 and J is TRBJ2-6; perhaps TRBD1 as D (5 bases). This CDR3 has 19 amino acids. The germline V and J ends were trimmed by 1 base and 5 bases, with 22 bases remaining between them. From germline, CDR1 is SGDLS and CDR2 YYNGEE. The CDR3 sequence is CASSVREPQALQRANVLTF. In DNA, the CDR3 is TGTGCCAGCAGCGTAAGGGAACCACAGGCCCTCCAACGGGCCAACGTCCTGACTTTC.

This clonotype came up once. The chain uses TRBV20-1 and TRBJ1-1; TRBD1 matches 7 bases. With 3 bases clipped from V and 3 bases from J, the junction kept 10 bases outside the gene matches. Germline V CDR1 and CDR2: DFQATT, SNEGSKA (reference sequence). CDR3 length: 15 residues. The CDR3 spells CSARAQGPLDTEAFF. DNA for the CDR3: TGCAGTGCTAGGGCACAGGGGCCCCTTGACACTGAAGCTTTCTTT.

The chain employs TRBV29-1 and TRBJ2-4; TRBD2 might be the D (6 bases). The J call may be incorrect, as the DNA end agrees better with TRBJ2-7. The CDR3 has 11 amino acids. Germline V lookup: CDR1 SQVTM, CDR2 ANQGSEA. The CDR3, as DNA: TGCAGCGGCGGGGCTTTTCCCGAGCAGTACTTC. This gives the protein CSGGAFPEQYF.